The source of this T cell receptor (beta chain) is a study of blood T cells in healthy people across ages. A second roughly 6 to 12 cycle PCR used barcoded and J-beta primers. TCRdb used MiXCR to reprocess the 5' RACE reads, holding one entry per CDR3 protein. The repertoire includes roughly 640,000 distinct CDR3 sequences, approximately 30% of them detected once, and more than 15% sits in the top ten. Turning to this clonotype: Its specificity is unknown.

CDR3 size: 16 residues. Trimming took off 5 bases at V and 4 bases at J, with 21 bases between the two ends. Study outcomes and limitations: A roughly linear fall in TCR beta diversity per million T cells was seen with increasing age.

In terms of origin and age, donors were healthy Caucasian individuals from Russia aged about 6 to 90. This TCR was recovered from a woman older than 75 in good health. Sequencing was carried out using blood. The V and J genes are TRBV12-3 or TRBV12-4 and TRBJ2-7, with a weak D call TRBD2 (6 bases). This chain's CDR3 is CASSPEGRERAYEQYF. The CDR3 DNA reads as TGTGCCAGCAGTCCAGAGGGACGGGAGAGGGCTTACGAGCAGTACTTC.